Following are 8 T cell receptor beta chains from one sample sequenced in a study of blood T cell repertoires in COVID-19. Sequenced by immunoSEQ multiplex PCR; TCRdb stores in-frame clones only, minus some. The sample has 140,000 or so clones; about 88% are singletons. The specimen was peripheral blood. The receptors stem from a human donor with COVID-19, enrolled during active disease. The donor label of this sample is uncertain.

The chain is built from TRBV19 and TRBJ1-1; 8 positions match TRBD1. J gave up 10 bases and V 4 bases, and 20 bases lay outside the gene matches. CDR1 is LNHDA and CDR2 is SQIVND in the germline V gene (reference sequence). The CDR3 length is 17 residues. As DNA, the CDR3 is TGTGCCAGTAGTACTTACCTATGGGACAGGCGAATAGGGGCAGCTTTCTTT. Its protein product is CASSTYLWDRRIGAAFF.

This clone was seen a few times. CDR3 sequence (DNA): TGCGCCAGCAGCCGGGAGGGACAGACCTACCAAAGGTCCGGGGAGCTGTTTTTT. It is translated as CASSREGQTYQRSGELFF. The chain links TRBV5-1 to TRBJ2-2; tentatively, D is TRBD2 (8 bases). V lost 4 bases and J 6 bases, leaving 25 bases between the germline ends. CDR3 length equals 18 residues. CDR1 and CDR2 from the germline V gene are SGHRS and YFSETQ. Full variable domain (remainder filled in from reference TRBV5-1 and TRBJ2-2): KAGVTQTPRYLIKTRGQQVTLSCSPISGHRSVSWYQQTPGQGLQFLFEYFSETQRNKGNFPGRFSGRQFSNSRSEMNVSTLELGDSALYLCASSREGQTYQRSGELFFGEGSRLTVL.

This clone showed up just once. The rearrangement joins TRBV6-5 to TRBJ2-1; 9 bases are shared with TRBD2. This CDR3 comprises 14 residues. CDR1 is MNHEY, CDR2 SVGAGI, per germline. J gave up 5 bases and V 5 bases, and 4 bases lay outside the gene matches. CDR3 bases: TGTGCCAGCAGTCTTAGCGGGAGCCACAATGAGCAGTTCTTC. Its translation: CASSLSGSHNEQFF.

The chain is built from TRBV5-4 and TRBJ2-5; D is uncertain. This CDR3 has 14 amino acids. CDR1 is SGHNT and CDR2 is YYREEE in the germline V gene (reference sequence). V dropped 4 bases and J dropped 1 base, with 11 bases sitting between them. CDR3: CASSPWAAQETQYF. Here the CDR3 DNA reads TGTGCCAGCAGCCCTTGGGCAGCCCAAGAGACCCAGTACTTC.

The chain recombines TRBV30 with TRBJ1-4; no reliable D call. Looked up from germline, CDR1 is GTSNPN and CDR2 is SVGIG (reference sequence). V was shortened by 1 base and J by 5 bases, with 5 bases between the two germline ends. The CDR3 length is 12 residues. DNA of the CDR3: TGTGCCTGGAGTGACGGGAATGAAAAACTGTTTTTT. Encoded protein: CAWSDGNEKLFF.

In this sample, this clone turned up a few times. The rearrangement links TRBV29-1 to TRBJ2-1, with 10 bases fitting TRBD1. After removal of 6 bases from V and 1 base from J, the junction contained 6 bases not matched to a gene. The CDR3 sequence is 15 residues long. Germline values: CDR1 SQVTM, CDR2 ANQGSEA. Here the CDR3 DNA reads TGCAGCGTGGGGACAGGGGCGGGATCCTACAATGAGCAGTTCTTC. Its translation is CSVGTGAGSYNEQFF.

In its sample, this clone was seen a few times. This chain connects TRBV9 to TRBJ2-2; the D gene is possibly TRBD1 (5 bases). Germline V gives CDR1 SGDLS, CDR2 YYNGEE. This CDR3 is built from 14 residues. V was trimmed by 0 bases and J by 7 bases, leaving 10 bases between them. DNA of the CDR3: TGTGCCAGCAGCGTAGCCAGGGTCGGCGGGGAGCTGTTTTTT. This codes for CASSVARVGGELFF. The variable domain in full, with the rest retrieved from reference TRBV9 and TRBJ2-2, is DSGVTQTPKHLITATGQRVTLRCSPRSGDLSVYWYQQSLDQGLQFLIQYYNGEERAKGNILERFSAQQFPDLHSELNLSSLELGDSALYFCASSVARVGGELFFGEGSRLTVL.

This clone was seen only once. The rearrangement links TRBV4-2 to TRBJ1-5, with a tentative D call TRBD1 (6 bases). The germline V and J ends were trimmed by 1 base and 0 bases, with 22 bases remaining between them. This CDR3 contains 20 residues. The V gene's germline CDR1 is LGHNA and CDR2 YNFKEQ. This CDR3 reads CASSQVLGAGGIYSNQPQHF. As DNA, the CDR3 is TGTGCCAGCAGCCAAGTCTTGGGGGCGGGGGGGATATATAGCAATCAGCCCCAGCATTTT.